These 22 T cell receptor beta chains originate from one sample sequenced in a study of blood T cell repertoires in COVID-19. The data were produced by immunoSEQ multiplex PCR, yet TCRdb's version contains in-frame clones alone and is incomplete. The sample shows 250,000 to 300,000 clones, around 85% of them seen only once. Sample: PBMCs or T cells enriched from blood (not recorded which). The source of these receptors is a woman aged 50 to 60 who had recovered from COVID-19.

This chain connects TRBV25-1 to TRBJ2-3; the match to TRBD1 covers 11 bases. The germline V gene has CDR1 MGHDK and CDR2 SYGVNS. The junction had 7 bases not matched to a gene; V was cut back by 4 bases and J by 4 bases. This CDR3 is built from 16 residues. CDR3 sequence reads: CASSGPGTGGSDTQYF. The CDR3 DNA follows: TGTGCCAGCAGTGGTCCCGGGACAGGGGGATCAGATACGCAGTATTTT.

This chain connects TRBV28 to TRBJ2-5, with a tentative D call TRBD1 (6 bases). The V gene lost 6 bases and the J gene lost 1 base, with 12 bases spanning the gap. The V gene's germline CDR1 is MDHEN and CDR2 SYDVKM. There are 14 residues in the CDR3. DNA for the CDR3: TGTGCCAGCAGACCTGACAGGTCCCAAGAGACCCAGTACTTC. Translation: CASRPDRSQETQYF.

The chain recombines TRBV9 with TRBJ2-5; perhaps TRBD1 as D (6 bases). CDR3 length equals 16 residues. The germline CDR1 and CDR2 sequences are SGDLS and YYNGEE. V was pared by 0 bases and J by 4 bases, with 16 bases between. CDR3 in amino acids: CASSVERDKPLETQYF. The DNA of the CDR3 is TGTGCCAGCAGCGTAGAACGGGACAAACCGTTAGAGACCCAGTACTTC.

The chain employs TRBV2 and TRBJ1-1, with 8 bases lining up with TRBD1. The CDR3 is 15 residues long. Germline CDR1 is SNHLY and CDR2 is FYNNEI. V lost 4 bases, J lost 2 bases, and 6 bases stayed unmatched. CDR3 protein: CASSGSPGGNTEAFF. The CDR3 bases are TGTGCCAGCAGTGGGTCGCCAGGGGGCAACACTGAAGCTTTCTTT.

This sequence joins TRBV5-1 and TRBJ1-1; D perhaps matches TRBD1 (5 bases). The V gene lost 6 bases and the J gene lost 7 bases, with 16 bases spanning the gap. The CDR3 covers 13 residues. Germline V gene data show CDR1 as SGHRS and CDR2 as YFSETQ. This CDR3 is CASTRQQEGEAFF. In nucleotides, the CDR3 is TGCGCCAGCACGCGACAGCAGGAGGGTGAAGCTTTCTTT.

The rearrangement uses TRBV7-2 and TRBJ2-3, with a weak D call TRBD1 (5 bases). The germline CDR1 and CDR2 sequences are SGHTA and FQGNSA. V lost 1 base, J lost 8 bases, and 13 bases lay in between. This CDR3 region has 14 residues. The CDR3 is CASSLDLGQGTQYF. CDR3 coding DNA: TGTGCCAGCAGCTTAGACCTGGGTCAGGGTACGCAGTATTTT.

V gene TRBV28 combines with J gene TRBJ2-1, with 9 bases that match TRBD2. CDR3 length: 20 residues. From germline, CDR1 is MDHEN and CDR2 SYDVKM. The junction had 21 bases not matched to a gene; V was cut back by 5 bases and J by 4 bases. The chain's CDR3 is CASSGTSRSLEPPPYNEQFF. CDR3 DNA sequence: TGTGCCAGCAGTGGGACTAGCCGGAGCCTCGAGCCCCCACCTTACAATGAGCAGTTCTTC.

The chain recombines TRBV27 with TRBJ1-2; 9 bases match TRBD1. The CDR3 has 15 residues. V lost 5 bases to trimming and J lost 9 bases; unmatched junction nucleotides: 13. Germline V gene sequence: CDR1 MNHEY, CDR2 SMNVEV (reference sequence). CDR3: CASSPDLQGASRYTF. The CDR3 DNA reads TGTGCCAGCAGTCCGGACCTACAGGGGGCTTCACGCTACACCTTC.

The V and J genes are TRBV6-1 and TRBJ2-1, with 11 bases aligning to TRBD2. CDR3 length: 16 residues. J lost 5 bases, V lost 1 base, and 4 bases had no gene match. Per the germline V gene, CDR1 is MNHNS and CDR2 is SASEGT. CDR3 sequence: CASSEVRLAGNNEQFF. Here the CDR3 DNA reads TGTGCCAGCAGTGAAGTACGACTAGCGGGGAACAATGAGCAGTTCTTC.

The chain combines TRBV12-3 or TRBV12-4 with TRBJ2-1; maybe TRBD2 (5 bases). CDR3 length: 13 residues. Trimming removed 2 bases at V and 4 bases at J, with 6 bases between. CDR3 nucleotides: TGTGCCAGCAGTTTAAGCGGTTACAATGAGCAGTTCTTC. Translated: CASSLSGYNEQFF.

The CDR3 DNA reads TGCGCCAGCAGCTTGACGCGGACAGGGATATACGAGCAGTACTTC. Amino acid sequence: CASSLTRTGIYEQYF. The rearrangement links TRBV5-1 to TRBJ2-7, with 8 bases fitting TRBD1. Per germline, CDR1 SGHRS and CDR2 YFSETQ. The J segment lost 4 bases and the V segment lost 1 base, leaving 7 bases of the junction unmatched. The CDR3 has 15 residues.

The chain is built from TRBV5-5 and TRBJ2-5, with 8 bases lining up with TRBD2. Germline V gene sequence: CDR1 SGHKS, CDR2 YYEKEE (reference sequence). J gave up 0 bases and V 4 bases, and 8 bases lay outside the gene matches. The CDR3 extends over 16 amino acids. CDR3 in DNA: TGTGCCAGCAGCGGTCGACTAGCGCCCTACCAAGAGACCCAGTACTTC. It translates to CASSGRLAPYQETQYF.

This clone was seen a single time. The V call is TRBV3-1 (or the pseudogene TRBV3-2), the J call TRBJ1-4; 11 bases align to TRBD1. The germline V gene encodes CDR1 LGHDT and CDR2 YNNKEL (reference sequence). The CDR3 runs to 16 residues. Unmatched junction bases numbered 8, after V lost 4 bases and J lost 7 bases. The chain's CDR3 is CASSPGQGARAEKLFF. The DNA for the CDR3 is TGTGCCAGCAGCCCCGGACAGGGGGCAAGGGCTGAAAAACTGTTTTTT.

The chain joins TRBV11-1 to TRBJ2-7; 8 bases map to TRBD1. Trimming removed 4 bases from V and 0 bases from J; junction bases left unmatched: 5. This CDR3 is 15 amino acids long. Germline CDR1 SGHAT, CDR2 FQDESV (reference sequence). CDR3 loop: CASSSRDRSSYEQYF. CDR3 nucleotides: TGTGCCAGCAGCTCGAGGGACAGGAGCTCCTACGAGCAGTACTTC.

The rearrangement joins TRBV4-2 to TRBJ2-1; 16 bases line up with TRBD2. The J segment lost 15 bases and the V segment lost 5 bases, leaving 10 bases of the junction unmatched. The CDR3 is made up of 15 amino acids. Looked up from germline, CDR1 is LGHNA and CDR2 is YNFKEQ. The CDR3 is CASSELGTSGRGWFF. The CDR3 DNA follows: TGTGCCAGCAGCGAATTAGGGACTAGCGGGAGGGGATGGTTCTTC.

This rearrangement joins TRBV4-2 to TRBJ1-2; D is ambiguous. V lost 1 base, J lost 3 bases, and 15 bases lay in between. From germline, CDR1 is LGHNA and CDR2 YNFKEQ. The CDR3 has 16 amino acids. The CDR3 DNA reads TGTGCCAGCAGCCAAGTCGGTGTCGGAGACTACTATGGCTACACCTTC. Protein product: CASSQVGVGDYYGYTF.

The chain couples TRBV23-1 to TRBJ2-7; the match to TRBD1 covers 7 bases. TRBV23-1 is sorted into the ORF group, with uncertain function. The CDR3 has 15 residues. With 4 bases clipped from V and 2 bases from J, the junction kept 8 bases outside the gene matches. CDR3 in amino acids: CASSLSTGVPYEQYF. The CDR3 DNA follows: TGCGCCAGCAGTCTCAGTACAGGGGTCCCCTACGAGCAGTACTTC.

A single count supports this clone. J is TRBJ1-4 and V is TRBV4-1; 8 bases map to TRBD1. V trimming: 2 bases; J trimming: 6 bases; junction bases outside the gene matches: 5. The germline V gene encodes CDR1 MGHRA and CDR2 YSYEKL. CDR3 length equals 15 residues. CDR3 protein: CASSQPGQGDEKLFF. CDR3 DNA: TGCGCCAGCAGCCAACCCGGACAGGGCGATGAAAAACTGTTTTTT.

V and J are TRBV28 and TRBJ1-2; possible D gene TRBD1, 5 bases. Between the trimmed V and J ends, which lost 4 bases and 4 bases, there was a span of 16 bases. The CDR3 covers 15 residues. CDR1 and CDR2 from the germline V gene are MDHEN and SYDVKM. This CDR3 reads CASSSVTVRSYGYTF. The CDR3 DNA reads TGTGCCAGCAGTTCTGTGACAGTAAGGAGCTATGGCTACACCTTC.

V and J are TRBV12-3 or TRBV12-4 and TRBJ1-1; 8 bases map to TRBD1. The CDR3 sequence is 12 residues long. V lost 1 base, J lost 9 bases, and 1 base stayed unmatched. CDR3 in DNA: TGTGCCAGCAGTTTAGGGGACAGGAAAGCTTTCTTT. Its protein product is CASSLGDRKAFF.

This chain joins TRBV5-1 and TRBJ2-5; 13 nucleotides align to TRBD2. V was pared by 7 bases and J by 5 bases, with 8 bases of the junction left unmatched. There are 15 residues in the CDR3. CDR1 and CDR2 (germline): SGHRS, YFSETQ. The CDR3 here is CASYGLAGVEETQYF. The CDR3 DNA sequence: TGCGCCAGCTATGGACTAGCGGGAGTGGAGGAGACCCAGTACTTC.

The chain links TRBV5-5 to TRBJ1-1; D remains unclear. The CDR3 loop spans 14 amino acids. V lost 0 bases and J 10 bases, leaving 16 bases between the germline ends. CDR1 is SGHKS and CDR2 is YYEKEE in the germline V gene (reference sequence). The CDR3 DNA is TGTGCCAGCAGCTTGGAAGTGACACCGCCCTCAGCTTTCTTT. Its protein product is CASSLEVTPPSAFF. Complete variable domain (other parts from reference TRBV5-5 and TRBJ1-1): DAGVTQSPTHLIKTRGQQVTLRCSPISGHKSVSWYQQVLGQGPQFIFQYYEKEERGRGNFPDRFSARQFPNYSSELNVNALLLGDSALYLCASSLEVTPPSAFFGQGTRLTVV.